This section outlines one T cell receptor (beta chain) sequence together with its context. Its specificity is not known. The data belong to a study of cytomegalovirus exposure and HLA in healthy donors. Trimming shortened V by 1 base and J by 2 bases, and 15 bases separated the two germline ends. The germline V gene has CDR1 LGHNA and CDR2 YNFKEQ. The CDR3 has 17 amino acids. The PCR had 60 Vbeta and 13 Jbeta primers. Only in-frame clones appear in the TCRdb table, and some are missing; sequencing was by immunoSEQ multiplex PCR. The table has around 100,000 clones, 65% to 80% seen once. Whole-study findings and limits: Later examination showed HLA-associated TCR beta chains had greater clonal expansion than equally common others.

Specimen: PBMCs. The receptor was derived from a woman in her late teens or twenties in good health and CMV-seropositive. The chain employs TRBV4-2 and TRBJ1-3; possible D gene TRBD1, 6 bases. The CDR3 protein is CASSQAALGGPGNTIYF. In DNA, the CDR3 is TGTGCCAGCAGCCAAGCAGCCCTGGGGGGGCCTGGAAACACCATATATTTT.